This T cell receptor (beta chain) was identified in a study of T cell changes during pregnancy in multiple sclerosis. Using immunoSEQ multiplex PCR, the repertoire was profiled, and TCRdb retains in-frame clones only, with some absent. The table shows more than 65,000 clones, with about 95% occurring only once. This clone has more than one count but fewer than ten. The clonotype originates from a female donor with multiple sclerosis, enrolled in a pregnancy study. The sequencing used peripheral blood, collected in the second trimester of pregnancy.

The DNA of the CDR3 is TGTGCCAGCAGTCTCGGGACAGGGGGCGGCTACACCTTC. Protein: CASSLGTGGGYTF. This sequence joins TRBV27 and TRBJ1-2, with 12 bases matching TRBD1. The germline CDR1 and CDR2 sequences are MNHEY and SMNVEV (reference sequence). The ends lost 5 bases at V and 8 bases at J; junction bases unmatched: 3. There are 13 residues in the CDR3.